The 18 T cell receptor beta chains reported below all come from one sample, sequenced in a study of OX40 agonist ivuxolimab in advanced cancers. TCRdb's copy holds only in-frame clones and misses some; the assay was immunoSEQ multiplex PCR. The data hold 60,000 or so clones, with roughly 84% observed a single time. The sample here was CD4+ or CD8+ T cells sorted from blood, taken in a trial of the OX40 agonist ivuxolimab. Receptor source: an adult with an advanced solid tumor such as melanoma, head and neck, liver or kidney cancer.

The chain is built from TRBV18 and TRBJ1-1; 8 bases map to TRBD1. The V segment lost 2 bases and the J segment 6 bases; nucleotides outside the gene matches: 8. Germline loops: CDR1 KGHSH, CDR2 LQKENI. This CDR3 comprises 15 residues. CDR3 nucleotides: TGTGCCAGCTCACCAAACCAGGGGGCGCAGGCTGAAGCTTTCTTT. It codes for CASSPNQGAQAEAFF.

The rearrangement links TRBV27 to TRBJ2-7; 8 bases fit TRBD1. Germline CDR1 MNHEY, CDR2 SMNVEV (reference sequence). The CDR3 is made up of 16 amino acids. The V and J ends lost 4 bases and 3 bases, in that order; junction bases with no gene match: 11. The CDR3 DNA is TGTGCCAGCAGTTATCAGGGGGCAACCCTTATCTACGAGCAGTACTTC. Residues: CASSYQGATLIYEQYF.

The rearrangement links TRBV12-5 to TRBJ2-7; 8 bases agree with TRBD2. Germline V lookup: CDR1 LGHNT, CDR2 FRNRAP. J lost 0 bases, V lost 4 bases, and 8 bases had no gene match. The CDR3 loop spans 16 amino acids. The CDR3 nucleotides read TGTGCTAGTGGTTCCAATCGACTAGCGAGCTCCTACGAGCAGTACTTC. Amino acid sequence: CASGSNRLASSYEQYF.

J is TRBJ2-2 and V is TRBV9; the D gene is possibly TRBD1 (6 bases). Germline lookup yields CDR1 SGDLS and CDR2 YYNGEE. CDR3 length: 15 residues. Trimming took 2 bases from V and 7 from J, leaving 15 bases between them. The chain's CDR3 is CASSVEDTGLGELFF. In nucleotides, the CDR3 is TGTGCCAGCAGCGTGGAGGACACAGGGCTCGGGGAGCTGTTTTTT.

The chain combines TRBV5-4 with TRBJ2-3, with 7 bases matching TRBD2. J lost 1 base, V lost 4 bases, and 9 bases had no gene match. The CDR3 runs to 16 residues. Germline lookup yields CDR1 SGHNT and CDR2 YYREEE (reference sequence). CDR3 residues: CASSPRTSVGTDTQYF. The CDR3 DNA follows: TGTGCCAGCAGCCCACGCACTAGCGTTGGCACAGATACGCAGTATTTT.

The CDR3, as DNA: TGTGCCAGTAGTAGAGTCCAGACCACAGATACGCAGTATTTT. Its protein is CASSRVQTTDTQYF. The J gene is TRBJ2-3, the V gene TRBV19; D uncertain. The CDR3 runs to 14 residues. The germline V and J ends were trimmed by 4 bases and 2 bases, with 10 bases remaining between them. CDR1 and CDR2 (germline): LNHDA, SQIVND (reference sequence).

The rearrangement uses TRBV11-2 and TRBJ2-7; D tentatively fits TRBD1 or TRBD2 (5 bases each). The CDR3 spans 17 residues. Between the trimmed V and J ends, which lost 2 bases and 3 bases, there was a span of 20 bases. Germline V gene data show CDR1 as SGHAT and CDR2 as FQNNGV. CDR3 bases: TGTGCCAGCAGCTTAAACACCGGGACCGCAGCCTTCTACGAGCAGTACTTC. Amino acids: CASSLNTGTAAFYEQYF.

The rearrangement links TRBV2 to TRBJ2-6, with no clear D. Looked up from germline, CDR1 is SNHLY and CDR2 is FYNNEI. The CDR3 contains 15 residues. Trimming stripped 6 bases from V and 0 bases from J, with 9 bases between. The CDR3 nucleotides are TGTGCCAGCAGAACCGGATCCTCTGGGGCCAACGTCCTGACTTTC. It encodes CASRTGSSGANVLTF.

This clone was seen more than once but under ten times. For the CDR3, the DNA is TGTGCCAGCAGCCAAACAGGGAGGGAGTCTAACTATGGCTACACCTTC. This gives the protein CASSQTGRESNYGYTF. The chain couples TRBV4-2 to TRBJ1-2, with D possibly matching TRBD1 (6 bases). V was trimmed by 2 bases and J by 0 bases, leaving 13 bases between them. This CDR3 has 16 residues. The germline V gene encodes CDR1 LGHNA and CDR2 YNFKEQ.

The V and J genes are TRBV30 and TRBJ1-2; TRBD1 aligns across 8 bases. Germline CDR1 is GTSNPN and CDR2 is SVGIG (reference sequence). The CDR3 contains 15 residues. Trimming took 0 bases from V and 3 from J; bases not matched to a gene: 6. CDR3: CAWSVQGGNDYGYTF. CDR3 coding DNA: TGTGCCTGGAGTGTACAGGGGGGCAATGACTATGGCTACACCTTC.

This chain links TRBV7-9 with TRBJ2-2; 7 nucleotides match TRBD1. V lost 5 bases, J lost 0 bases, and 9 bases stayed unmatched. Looked up from germline, CDR1 is SEHNR and CDR2 is FQNEAQ (reference sequence). The CDR3 is 17 residues long. The DNA for the CDR3 is TGTGCCAGCAGCGATCACAGGGGTCCCGCGAACACCGGGGAGCTGTTTTTT. Its translation: CASSDHRGPANTGELFF.

This clone came up a few times. CDR3 nucleotides: TGTGCCAGCAGCCAAGGACTAGCGGGAGCAGAAAATGAGCAGTTCTTC. Translating gives CASSQGLAGAENEQFF. V gene TRBV4-2 combines with J gene TRBJ2-1, with 12 positions matching TRBD2. This CDR3 is 16 amino acids long. Germline trimming cut 1 base from V and 7 bases from J; bases unmatched to any gene: 5. CDR1 is LGHNA, CDR2 YNFKEQ, per germline.

The chain employs TRBV9 and TRBJ2-1, with TRBD2 identical over 8 bases. The CDR3 has 13 amino acids. Per germline, CDR1 SGDLS and CDR2 YYNGEE. V lost 4 bases to trimming and J lost 8 bases; unmatched junction nucleotides: 5. The CDR3 DNA sequence: TGTGCCAGCAGCCCCTGGCGGGAGGATGAGCAGTTCTTC. Translating it yields CASSPWREDEQFF.

The J gene is TRBJ1-1, the V gene TRBV6-1; no reliable D call. Germline V gives CDR1 MNHNS, CDR2 SASEGT. The CDR3 has 13 amino acids. V lost 4 bases to trimming and J lost 1 base, with 7 bases between them. CDR3 loop: CASSAGRNTEAFF. In DNA form, the CDR3 reads TGTGCCAGCAGTGCCGGCCGGAACACTGAAGCTTTCTTT.

The chain carries TRBV29-1 and TRBJ2-7; 11 positions agree with TRBD2. Looked up from germline, CDR1 is SQVTM and CDR2 is ANQGSEA. The CDR3 sequence is 14 residues long. The trim removed 6 bases at V and 1 base at J, leaving 5 bases unmatched. This chain's CDR3 is CSVSGLAGSYEQYF. In DNA form, the CDR3 reads TGCAGCGTATCCGGACTAGCGGGTTCCTACGAGCAGTACTTC.

The chain has TRBV28 and TRBJ1-1, with 7 nucleotides matching TRBD1. The CDR3 length is 12 residues. J lost 11 bases, V lost 5 bases, and 8 bases had no gene match. CDR1 and CDR2 (germline): MDHEN, SYDVKM. DNA of the CDR3: TGTGCCAGCAGTCCCGGACAGGATTGGGCTTTCTTT. Translating gives CASSPGQDWAFF.

The rearrangement joins TRBV4-3 to TRBJ2-2, with D perhaps matching TRBD1 (6 bases). The CDR3 totals 14 residues. Trimming removed 2 bases from V and 7 bases from J, with 11 bases in between. Germline CDR1 LGHNA, CDR2 YSLEER. The CDR3 coding sequence is TGCGCCAGCAGCCAACAAACAGGGCACGGGGAGCTGTTTTTT. It is translated as CASSQQTGHGELFF.

The chain is built from TRBV9 and TRBJ2-3, with TRBD1 as a possible D gene (5 bases). This CDR3 spans 16 amino acids. CDR1 SGDLS and CDR2 YYNGEE come from the germline V gene. V was shortened by 0 bases and J by 3 bases, with 14 bases between the two germline ends. The CDR3 DNA is TGTGCCAGCAGCGTAGGATCAGGGTCGGGTACAGATACGCAGTATTTT. Its protein product is CASSVGSGSGTDTQYF. Filled out from reference TRBV9 and TRBJ2-3, the complete variable domain reads DSGVTQTPKHLITATGQRVTLRCSPRSGDLSVYWYQQSLDQGLQFLIQYYNGEERAKGNILERFSAQQFPDLHSELNLSSLELGDSALYFCASSVGSGSGTDTQYFGPGTRLTVL.